Shown below are 28 T cell receptor beta chains from a single sample sequenced in a study of CD8+ T cells in alopecia areata. Sequencing templates came from extracted RNA that was reverse transcribed into cDNA. Data came from immunoSEQ multiplex PCR; TCRdb stores just in-frame clones and leaves some out. Of some 96,000 clones listed, roughly 64% are singletons. Described treatment: oral pan-JAK inhibitor, 5-10 mg twice daily. This specimen was CD8+ T cells sorted from blood, taken at week 4, from a patient treated with tofacitinib. All receptors come from a human donor with alopecia areata.

The chain uses TRBV10-3 and TRBJ2-2; D remains unclear. Trimming took 4 bases from V and 2 from J, leaving 5 bases between them. There are 13 residues in the CDR3. Germline V gives CDR1 ENHRY, CDR2 SYGVKD. In DNA form, the CDR3 reads TGTGCCATCAGTGTCTCAAACACCGGGGAGCTGTTTTTT. This gives the protein CAISVSNTGELFF.

The chain joins TRBV11-1 to TRBJ2-3, with D perhaps TRBD2 (6 bases). CDR3 length equals 13 residues. CDR1 and CDR2 (germline): SGHAT, FQDESV (reference sequence). The V gene lost 9 bases and the J gene lost 6 bases, with 16 bases spanning the gap. The CDR3 here is CASRRDPTDTQYF. The DNA for the CDR3 is TGTGCCAGTCGGCGGGACCCTACGGATACGCAGTATTTT.

This clone was counted a few times. This sequence joins TRBV5-1 and TRBJ1-1; unclear D gene. V was trimmed by 3 bases and J by 1 base, leaving 7 bases between them. The CDR3 covers 13 residues. Germline assignment: CDR1 SGHRS and CDR2 YFSETQ. The CDR3 DNA is TGCGCCAGCAGCTCGACACCGAACACTGAAGCTTTCTTT. It translates to CASSSTPNTEAFF.

The V call is TRBV5-4, the J call TRBJ2-7; D gene unclear. This CDR3 has 11 amino acids. The germline V gene has CDR1 SGHNT and CDR2 YYREEE (reference sequence). V was trimmed by 0 bases and J by 3 bases, leaving 1 base between them. CDR3 amino acids: CASSLDYEQYF. CDR3 coding DNA: TGTGCCAGCAGCTTGGACTACGAGCAGTACTTC.

The genes are TRBV15 and TRBJ1-1; D is uncertain. The CDR3 length is 19 residues. With 0 bases removed from V and 0 bases from J, the gap between germline ends came to 20 bases. From germline, CDR1 is LNHNV and CDR2 YYDKDF (reference sequence). In nucleotides, the CDR3 is TGTGCCACCAGCAGAGATCTACTTGGACGGGAGACAATGAACACTGAAGCTTTCTTT. Residues: CATSRDLLGRETMNTEAFF.

The chain carries TRBV4-3 and TRBJ2-7; TRBD1 is a possible D gene (6 bases). The CDR3 has 14 residues. V shed 1 base and J shed 3 bases, with 10 bases lying between them. Looked up from germline, CDR1 is LGHNA and CDR2 is YSLEER. The chain's CDR3 is CASSQGQAGYEQYF. The CDR3 nucleotides are TGCGCCAGCAGCCAAGGACAGGCCGGCTACGAGCAGTACTTC.

This clone was counted only a few times. This rearrangement joins TRBV5-1 to TRBJ1-6; D may be TRBD1 (6 bases). Per the germline V gene, CDR1 is SGHRS and CDR2 is YFSETQ. The CDR3 spans 15 residues. V lost 0 bases, J lost 6 bases, and 10 bases lay in between. For the CDR3, the DNA is TGCGCCAGCAGCTTGGTGCGGACAGCTAATTCACCCCTCCACTTT. Amino acids: CASSLVRTANSPLHF.

This clone was recorded a few times. The rearrangement joins TRBV27 to TRBJ2-5; D uncertain. CDR1 and CDR2 (germline): MNHEY, SMNVEV (reference sequence). The CDR3 spans 12 residues. V was trimmed by 5 bases and J by 1 base, leaving 5 bases between them. In DNA form, the CDR3 reads TGTGCCAGCAGTCCACTCCAAGAGACCCAGTACTTC. Translation gives CASSPLQETQYF.

CDR3 region: CASRHVYEQYF. For the CDR3, the DNA is TGTGCCAGCAGACATGTCTACGAGCAGTACTTC. The V call is TRBV25-1, the J call TRBJ2-7; D is uncertain. The CDR3 is made up of 11 amino acids. V was shortened by 6 bases and J by 3 bases, with 6 bases between the two germline ends. In germline, CDR1 is MGHDK, CDR2 SYGVNS.

CDR3 sequence: CASSLGQGAADTQYF. The CDR3 DNA follows: TGTGCCAGCAGCTTGGGACAGGGGGCGGCAGATACGCAGTATTTT. This chain uses TRBV5-5 with TRBJ2-3; 10 nucleotides align to TRBD1. Looked up from germline, CDR1 is SGHKS and CDR2 is YYEKEE (reference sequence). Trimming removed 0 bases from V and 4 bases from J; junction bases left unmatched: 2. The CDR3 covers 15 residues.

V gene TRBV7-9 combines with J gene TRBJ2-7, with 9 nucleotides matching TRBD1. Trimming took 4 bases from V and 3 from J; bases not matched to a gene: 7. The CDR3 is made up of 15 amino acids. Per the germline V gene, CDR1 is SEHNR and CDR2 is FQNEAQ (reference sequence). CDR3 DNA sequence: TGTGCCAGCAGCTCGGGACAGGGCGGGTACTACGAGCAGTACTTC. This sequence encodes CASSSGQGGYYEQYF.

The chain has TRBV15 and TRBJ1-1; no definite D call. The CDR3 has 14 residues. Trimming pared 3 bases from V and 4 bases from J, leaving 12 bases between. Germline values: CDR1 LNHNV, CDR2 YYDKDF (reference sequence). The CDR3 sequence: CATSSGFVGTEAFF. The CDR3 bases are TGTGCCACCAGCAGCGGCTTCGTCGGCACTGAAGCTTTCTTT.

The chain links TRBV2 to TRBJ2-1; D remains ambiguous. Germline V CDR1 and CDR2: SNHLY, FYNNEI. This CDR3 region has 15 residues. V was pared by 5 bases and J by 6 bases, with 17 bases between. CDR3 nucleotide sequence: TGTGCCAGCAGTATCTGGACCACAAAGGGCAATGAGCAGTTCTTC. Its translation: CASSIWTTKGNEQFF.

This clone was counted between two and nine times. The chain joins TRBV29-1 to TRBJ2-2; D not certain. The V gene lost 4 bases and the J gene lost 0 bases, with 6 bases spanning the gap. The germline V gene has CDR1 SQVTM and CDR2 ANQGSEA. There are 13 residues in the CDR3. The DNA of the CDR3 is TGCAGCGTTGCGACACCGAACACCGGGGAGCTGTTTTTT. It translates to CSVATPNTGELFF.

In this sample, this clone turned up once. This chain uses TRBV9 with TRBJ2-6; perhaps TRBD1 as D (6 bases). This CDR3 spans 18 amino acids. The ends were cut back, 4 bases at V and 0 bases at J, with 17 bases in the middle. Germline values: CDR1 SGDLS, CDR2 YYNGEE. The chain's CDR3 is CASSPQGLLSSGANVLTF. The CDR3 DNA reads TGTGCCAGCAGCCCGCAGGGGCTTCTGAGCTCTGGGGCCAACGTCCTGACTTTC.

This clone showed up just a few times. This rearrangement joins TRBV27 to TRBJ1-5; 9 nucleotides line up with TRBD1. The CDR3 is 12 amino acids. The ends lost 10 bases at V and 6 bases at J; junction bases unmatched: 4. Germline V CDR1 and CDR2: MNHEY, SMNVEV (reference sequence). Here the CDR3 reads CATGTGSQPQHF. As DNA, the CDR3 is TGTGCCACCGGGACAGGGAGTCAGCCCCAGCATTTT.

This chain links TRBV29-1 with TRBJ1-2; TRBD1 aligns across 9 bases. The V gene end was trimmed by 3 bases and the J gene end by 6 bases; junction bases not matched to a gene: 5. This CDR3 is built from 13 residues. Germline assignment: CDR1 SQVTM and CDR2 ANQGSEA. The CDR3 region is CSVDAGQGNGYTF. CDR3 nucleotides: TGCAGCGTTGACGCGGGACAGGGAAATGGCTACACCTTC.

The chain employs TRBV19 and TRBJ1-2; possibly TRBD1 for D (5 bases). Trimming removed 5 bases at V and 5 bases at J, with 9 bases between. This CDR3 spans 12 amino acids. CDR1 is LNHDA and CDR2 is SQIVND in the germline V gene (reference sequence). The DNA for the CDR3 is TGTGCCAGTAGTCCGGGACCTTATGGCTACACCTTC. Its translation is CASSPGPYGYTF.

This sequence joins TRBV7-3 and TRBJ1-2; weak D call: TRBD1 (5 bases). The V and J ends lost 2 bases and 6 bases respectively, with 7 bases between them. Per the germline V gene, CDR1 is SGHTA and CDR2 is FQGTGA. The CDR3 runs 12 residues. CDR3 amino acids: CASSLQGDGYTF. DNA for the CDR3: TGTGCCAGCAGCTTACAGGGAGATGGCTACACCTTC.

V and J are TRBV7-9 and TRBJ2-5; D is undetermined. The length of the CDR3 is 13 residues. Germline V gene data show CDR1 as SEHNR and CDR2 as FQNEAQ (reference sequence). V was pared by 3 bases and J by 3 bases, with 8 bases between. CDR3 bases: TGTGCCAGCAGCTTGGCGCAGGAAGAGACCCAGTACTTC. Translation gives CASSLAQEETQYF. The full variable domain, with the rest looked up from reference TRBV7-9 and TRBJ2-5, is DTGVSQNPRHKITKRGQNVTFRCDPISEHNRLYWYRQTLGQGPEFLTYFQNEAQLEKSRLLSDRFSAERPKGSFSTLEIQRTEQGDSAMYLCASSLAQEETQYFGPGTRLLVL.

This chain joins TRBV27 and TRBJ2-7; the D is unclear. The ends were cut back, 6 bases at V and 5 bases at J, with 14 bases in the middle. Germline CDR1 MNHEY, CDR2 SMNVEV (reference sequence). This CDR3 is built from 13 residues. CDR3: CASSPGPLNEQYF. The CDR3 bases are TGTGCCAGCAGCCCCGGGCCCCTCAACGAGCAGTACTTC.

The CDR3 sequence is CASSDGINQPQHF. The CDR3 DNA reads TGTGCCAGCAGCGATGGTATCAATCAGCCCCAGCATTTT. The V and J genes are TRBV5-6 and TRBJ1-5; the D is unclear. The CDR3 runs 13 residues. V lost 4 bases and J lost 3, with 8 bases in between. Germline CDR1 is SGHDT and CDR2 is YYEEEE.

This clone was observed once. The chain recombines TRBV7-9 with TRBJ2-1; 9 positions match TRBD1. The germline V gene has CDR1 SEHNR and CDR2 FQNEAQ (reference sequence). The CDR3 runs 12 residues. V was pared by 5 bases and J by 12 bases, with 5 bases of the junction left unmatched. CDR3 sequence: CASSAQTGGQFF. The CDR3 DNA reads as TGTGCCAGCAGCGCCCAGACAGGGGGGCAGTTCTTC.

This clone was detected a few times. This CDR3 reads CASSPLRVLADIQYF. DNA for the CDR3: TGTGCCAGCAGTCCGTTACGGGTTTTGGCGGACATTCAGTACTTC. The chain recombines TRBV27 with TRBJ2-4; D unclear. Trimming stripped 5 bases from V and 8 bases from J, with 19 bases between. CDR1 and CDR2 from the germline V gene are MNHEY and SMNVEV (reference sequence). There are 15 residues in the CDR3.

The genes are TRBV9 and TRBJ2-7, with 9 positions matching TRBD1. Trimming at V came to 4 bases and at J to 3 bases, leaving 8 bases not matched to a gene. Germline V gives CDR1 SGDLS, CDR2 YYNGEE. This CDR3 is 15 amino acids long. The CDR3 here is CASSLTPGQGYEQYF. The CDR3 nucleotides are TGTGCCAGCAGCCTTACCCCGGGACAGGGCTACGAGCAGTACTTC.

The chain links TRBV7-8 to TRBJ2-7; no clear D. The CDR3 is 12 residues long. Trimming left V 5 bases short and J 0 bases short, with 5 bases between. Germline CDR1 reads SGHVS; CDR2 reads FQNEAQ. CDR3 nucleotides: TGTGCCAGCAGCCCAGGCTCCTACGAGCAGTACTTC. Translating it yields CASSPGSYEQYF.

The chain is built from TRBV4-1 and TRBJ2-5; 10 nucleotides line up with TRBD2. The CDR3 is 17 amino acids. V trimming: 4 bases; J trimming: 5 bases; junction bases outside the gene matches: 13. From germline, CDR1 is MGHRA and CDR2 YSYEKL. The CDR3 loop is CASSLTLAGGPPETQYF. The CDR3 nucleotides are TGCGCCAGCAGCCTAACCTTAGCGGGGGGCCCTCCGGAGACCCAGTACTTC.

The chain has TRBV5-1 and TRBJ2-1; D gene ambiguous. CDR3 length: 13 residues. V was trimmed by 1 base and J by 4 bases, leaving 6 bases between them. Germline V CDR1 and CDR2: SGHRS, YFSETQ. For the CDR3, the DNA is TGCGCCAGCAGCTTGTTGTGGTACAATGAGCAGTTCTTC. Translation: CASSLLWYNEQFF.